The entry below gives a single T cell receptor (beta chain) sequence along with its context. CDR3 length: 16 residues. Trimming removed 3 bases from V and 5 bases from J; junction bases left unmatched: 7. Germline V gives CDR1 KGHSH, CDR2 LQKENI. TCRdb passed the RT-PCR reads through MiXCR, listing each CDR3 protein once. The profile shows 550,000 to 750,000 distinct CDR3 sequences, about 14% of them singletons. Sequencing used memory CD4+ T cells from blood. V and J are TRBV18 and TRBJ2-2; 9 bases line up with TRBD1. The TCR originated in a female donor in good health, serving as a healthy control. The CDR3 here is CASSPTGTGITGELFF. CDR3 sequence (DNA): TGTGCCAGCTCACCGACCGGGACAGGGATTACCGGGGAGCTGTTTTTT.